This T cell receptor beta chain is drawn from a study of metastatic and nonmetastatic thyroid tumors. Study background: Across blood and tumor or nodule tissue, repertoires from malignant and benign thyroid patients were compared with one another. Whole-study findings and limits: It was reported that TCR beta diversity was significantly higher in malignant thyroid tumors than benign nodules, in blood and tumor.

TCRdb re-called clones from the PCR reads using MiXCR. The repertoire holds about 60,000 clones, with around 15% as singletons. Thyroid surgery took place with no prior treatment in any patient. This clone showed up many times. Its antigen is currently unknown. V lost 5 bases to trimming and J lost 1 base; unmatched junction nucleotides: 3. The CDR3 totals 14 residues. CDR1 and CDR2 from the germline V gene are SEHNR and FQNEAQ (reference sequence). The chain is built from TRBV7-9 and TRBJ1-1; TRBD1 aligns across 8 bases. The TCR comes from a male donor with papillary thyroid cancer or a benign thyroid nodule (not recorded which). Some clones in this sample may be carry-over from other donors' samples. Material: blood. The CDR3 nucleotides are TGTGCCAGCAGCCCCGGACAGGGGAACACTGAAGCTTTCTTT. Protein product: CASSPGQGNTEAFF.